One TCR beta chain is described in this entry. Reverse transcription of roughly 0.5 to 1 ug RNA was performed with random hexamers. Amplification of the TCR beta CDR3 was carried out by immunoSEQ multiplex PCR, which spanned a total of 54 Vbeta and 13 Jbeta segments. TCRdb itself ran the immunoSEQ multiplex PCR reads through MiXCR, one entry per CDR3 protein. The profile shows some 200,000 distinct CDR3 sequences, about 91% of them singletons. V was trimmed by 5 bases and J by 6 bases, leaving 14 bases between them. In germline, CDR1 is LNHDA, CDR2 SQIVND (reference sequence). The CDR3 is made up of 14 amino acids. This entry is derived from a study of CD8 T cells in Susac syndrome. On the study more broadly: Active disease was present in about 6 of the sequenced Susac syndrome patients, whereas roughly 8 of them were in remission.

Purification of the CD8+ and CD4+ T cells relied on negative isolation, and TEMRA cells underwent FACS enrichment. The receptor's source is a human donor with Susac syndrome. This sequence joins TRBV19 and TRBJ1-5, with D possibly TRBD1 on 6 matching bases. Sequencing was done on a sample of CD4+ T cells from PBMCs. The CDR3 sequence: CASSAHPDSQPQHF. The CDR3 DNA reads as TGTGCCAGTAGTGCCCACCCGGACAGTCAGCCCCAGCATTTT.